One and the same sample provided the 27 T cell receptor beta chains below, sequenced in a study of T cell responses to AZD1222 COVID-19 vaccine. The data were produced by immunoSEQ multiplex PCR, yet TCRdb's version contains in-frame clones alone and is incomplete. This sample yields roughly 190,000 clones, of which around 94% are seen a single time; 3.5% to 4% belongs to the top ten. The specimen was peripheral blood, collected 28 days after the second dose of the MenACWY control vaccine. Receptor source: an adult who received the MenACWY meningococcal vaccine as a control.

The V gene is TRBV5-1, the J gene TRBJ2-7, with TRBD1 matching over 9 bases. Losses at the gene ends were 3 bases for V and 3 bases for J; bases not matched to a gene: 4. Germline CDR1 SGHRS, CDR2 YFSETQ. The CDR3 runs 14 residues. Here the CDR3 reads CASSWGQGIYEQYF. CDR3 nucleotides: TGCGCCAGCAGCTGGGGACAGGGAATCTACGAGCAGTACTTC.

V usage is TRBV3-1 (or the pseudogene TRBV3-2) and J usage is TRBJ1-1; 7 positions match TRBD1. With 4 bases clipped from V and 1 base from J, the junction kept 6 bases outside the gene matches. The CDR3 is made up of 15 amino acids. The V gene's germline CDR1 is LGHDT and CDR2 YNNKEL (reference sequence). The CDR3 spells CASSRRDSPNTEAFF. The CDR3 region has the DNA TGTGCCAGCAGCCGAAGGGACAGCCCGAACACTGAAGCTTTCTTT.

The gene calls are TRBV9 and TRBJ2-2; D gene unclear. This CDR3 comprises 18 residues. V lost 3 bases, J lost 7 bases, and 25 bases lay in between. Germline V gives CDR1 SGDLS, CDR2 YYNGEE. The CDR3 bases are TGTGCCAGCAGCGCCTGGTATTCCCCGAGTTTAGATGTCGGGGAGCTGTTTTTT. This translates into CASSAWYSPSLDVGELFF.

CDR3 in DNA: TGTGCCAGCGACAGGACGAATTCACCCCTCCACTTT. Its translation: CASDRTNSPLHF. The V and J genes are TRBV28 and TRBJ1-6, with a tentative D call TRBD1 (6 bases). This CDR3 has 12 amino acids. Germline V gene lookup returns CDR1 MDHEN and CDR2 SYDVKM. V lost 8 bases, J lost 7 bases, and 9 bases lay in between.

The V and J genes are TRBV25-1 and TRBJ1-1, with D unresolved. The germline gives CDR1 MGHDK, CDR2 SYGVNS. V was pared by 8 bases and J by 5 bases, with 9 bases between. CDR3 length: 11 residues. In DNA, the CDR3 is TGTGCCAGCCTCCTGGGGACTGAAGCTTTCTTT. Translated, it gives CASLLGTEAFF.

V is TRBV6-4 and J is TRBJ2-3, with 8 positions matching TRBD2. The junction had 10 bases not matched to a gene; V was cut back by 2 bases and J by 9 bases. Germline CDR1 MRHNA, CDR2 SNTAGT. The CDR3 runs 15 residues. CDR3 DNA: TGTGCCAGCAGTGACGCTCATTTTAGCGGGAACACGCAGTATTTT. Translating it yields CASSDAHFSGNTQYF.

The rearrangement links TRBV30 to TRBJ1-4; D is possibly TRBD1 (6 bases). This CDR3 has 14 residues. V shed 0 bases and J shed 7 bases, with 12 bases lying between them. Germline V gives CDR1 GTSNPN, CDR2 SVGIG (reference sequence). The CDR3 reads CAWSVKGGGEKLFF. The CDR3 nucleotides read TGTGCCTGGAGTGTAAAGGGAGGGGGTGAAAAACTGTTTTTT. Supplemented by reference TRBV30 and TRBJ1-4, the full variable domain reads SQTIHQWPATLVQPVGSPLSLECTVEGTSNPNLYWYRQAAGRGLQLLFYSVGIGQISSEVPQNLSASRPQDRQFILSSKKLLLSDSGFYLCAWSVKGGGEKLFFGSGTQLSVL.

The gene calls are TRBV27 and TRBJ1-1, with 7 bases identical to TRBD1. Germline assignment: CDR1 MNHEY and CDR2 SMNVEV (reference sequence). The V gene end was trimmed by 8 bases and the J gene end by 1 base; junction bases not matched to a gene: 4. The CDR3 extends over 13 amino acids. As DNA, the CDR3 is TGTGCCAGCCGCAACAGGGGGAACACTGAAGCTTTCTTT. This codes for CASRNRGNTEAFF.

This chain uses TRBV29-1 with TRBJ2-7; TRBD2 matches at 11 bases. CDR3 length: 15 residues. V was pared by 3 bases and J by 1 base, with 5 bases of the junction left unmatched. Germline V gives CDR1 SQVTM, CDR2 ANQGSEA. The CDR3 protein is CSVEWVAGGSYEQYF. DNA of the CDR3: TGCAGCGTTGAGTGGGTAGCGGGAGGGTCCTACGAGCAGTACTTC.

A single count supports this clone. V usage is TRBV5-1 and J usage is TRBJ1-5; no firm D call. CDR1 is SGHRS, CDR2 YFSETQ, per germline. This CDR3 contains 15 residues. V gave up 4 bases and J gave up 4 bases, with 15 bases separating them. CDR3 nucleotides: TGCGCCAGCAGCGCTCAAGGGCTGGGGAATCAGCCCCAGCATTTT. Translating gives CASSAQGLGNQPQHF. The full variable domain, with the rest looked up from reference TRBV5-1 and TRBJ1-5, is KAGVTQTPRYLIKTRGQQVTLSCSPISGHRSVSWYQQTPGQGLQFLFEYFSETQRNKGNFPGRFSGRQFSNSRSEMNVSTLELGDSALYLCASSAQGLGNQPQHFGDGTRLSIL.

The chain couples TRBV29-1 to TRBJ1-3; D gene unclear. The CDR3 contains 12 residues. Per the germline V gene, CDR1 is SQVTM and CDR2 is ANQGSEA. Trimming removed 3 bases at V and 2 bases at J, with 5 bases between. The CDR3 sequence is CSVESTGNTIYF. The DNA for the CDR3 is TGCAGCGTTGAGTCAACTGGAAACACCATATATTTT.

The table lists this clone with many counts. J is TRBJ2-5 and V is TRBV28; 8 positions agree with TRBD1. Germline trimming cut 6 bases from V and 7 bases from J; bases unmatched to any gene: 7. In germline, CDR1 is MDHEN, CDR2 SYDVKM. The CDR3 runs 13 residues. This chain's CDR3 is CASRVTGGGTQYF. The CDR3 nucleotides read TGTGCCAGCAGAGTTACAGGGGGTGGGACCCAGTACTTC.

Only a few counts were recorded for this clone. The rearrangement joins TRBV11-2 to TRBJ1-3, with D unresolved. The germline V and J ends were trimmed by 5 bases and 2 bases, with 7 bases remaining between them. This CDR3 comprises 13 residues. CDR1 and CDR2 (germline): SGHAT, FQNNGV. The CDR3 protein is CASSPGPGNTIYF. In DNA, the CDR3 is TGTGCCAGCAGCCCCGGACCTGGAAACACCATATATTTT.

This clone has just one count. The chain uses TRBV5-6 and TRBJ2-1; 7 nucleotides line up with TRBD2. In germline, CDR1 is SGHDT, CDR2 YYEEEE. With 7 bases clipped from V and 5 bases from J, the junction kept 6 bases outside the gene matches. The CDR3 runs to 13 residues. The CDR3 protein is CASYSGPDNEQFF. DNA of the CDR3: TGTGCCAGCTATAGCGGGCCAGACAATGAGCAGTTCTTC.

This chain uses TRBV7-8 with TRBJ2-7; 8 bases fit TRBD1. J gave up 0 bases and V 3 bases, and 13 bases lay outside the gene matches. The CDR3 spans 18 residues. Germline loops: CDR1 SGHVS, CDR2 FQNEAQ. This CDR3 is CASSLAGTGKKFSYEQYF. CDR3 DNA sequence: TGTGCCAGCAGCTTGGCCGGGACAGGCAAAAAATTCTCCTACGAGCAGTACTTC.

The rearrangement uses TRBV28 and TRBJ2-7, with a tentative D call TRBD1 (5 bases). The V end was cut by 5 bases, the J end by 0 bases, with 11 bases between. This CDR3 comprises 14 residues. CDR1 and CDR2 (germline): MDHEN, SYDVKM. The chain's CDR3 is CASSDSLVSYEQYF. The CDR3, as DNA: TGTGCCAGCAGTGACAGCCTGGTCTCCTACGAGCAGTACTTC.

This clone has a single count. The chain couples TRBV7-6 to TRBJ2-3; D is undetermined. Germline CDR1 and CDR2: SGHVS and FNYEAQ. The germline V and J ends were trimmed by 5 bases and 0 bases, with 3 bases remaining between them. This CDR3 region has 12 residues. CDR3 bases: TGTGCCAGCAGCATAAGCACAGATACGCAGTATTTT. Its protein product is CASSISTDTQYF.

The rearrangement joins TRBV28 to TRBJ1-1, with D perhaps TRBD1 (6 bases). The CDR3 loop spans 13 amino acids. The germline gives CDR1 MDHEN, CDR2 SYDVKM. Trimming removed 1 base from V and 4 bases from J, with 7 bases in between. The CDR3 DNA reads TGTGCCAGCAGTTTATTGGACAGCACTGAAGCTTTCTTT. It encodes CASSLLDSTEAFF.

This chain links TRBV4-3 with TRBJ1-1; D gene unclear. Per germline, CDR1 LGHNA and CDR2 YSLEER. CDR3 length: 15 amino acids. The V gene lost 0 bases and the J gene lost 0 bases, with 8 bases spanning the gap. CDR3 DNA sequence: TGCGCCAGCAGCCAAGAAATTGGCCTGAACACTGAAGCTTTCTTT. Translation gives CASSQEIGLNTEAFF.

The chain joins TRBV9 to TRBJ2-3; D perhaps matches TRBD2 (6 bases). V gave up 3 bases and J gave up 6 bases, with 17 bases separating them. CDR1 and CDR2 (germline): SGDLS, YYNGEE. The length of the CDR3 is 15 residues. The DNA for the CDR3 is TGTGCCAGCAGCGGAGGCGGAGGACGGGGGGATACGCAGTATTTT. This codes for CASSGGGGRGDTQYF. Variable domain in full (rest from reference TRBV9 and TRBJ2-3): DSGVTQTPKHLITATGQRVTLRCSPRSGDLSVYWYQQSLDQGLQFLIQYYNGEERAKGNILERFSAQQFPDLHSELNLSSLELGDSALYFCASSGGGGRGDTQYFGPGTRLTVL.

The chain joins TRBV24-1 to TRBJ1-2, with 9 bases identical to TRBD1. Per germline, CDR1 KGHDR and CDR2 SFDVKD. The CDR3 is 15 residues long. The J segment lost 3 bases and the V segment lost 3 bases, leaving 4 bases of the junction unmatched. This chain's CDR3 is CATSDMDRGYYGYTF. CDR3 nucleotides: TGTGCCACCAGTGATATGGACAGGGGTTACTATGGCTACACCTTC.

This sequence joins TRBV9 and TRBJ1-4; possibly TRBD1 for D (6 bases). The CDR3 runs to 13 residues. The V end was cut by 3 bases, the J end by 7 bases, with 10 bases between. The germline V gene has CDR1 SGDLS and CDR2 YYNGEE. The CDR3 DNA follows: TGTGCCAGCAGCGCACAGGGCCTTGAAAAACTGTTTTTT. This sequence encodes CASSAQGLEKLFF.

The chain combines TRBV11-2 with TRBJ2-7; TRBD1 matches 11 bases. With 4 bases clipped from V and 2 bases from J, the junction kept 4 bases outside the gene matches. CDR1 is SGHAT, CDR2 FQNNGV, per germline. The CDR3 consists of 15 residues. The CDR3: CASSSGQGAPYEQYF. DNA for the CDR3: TGTGCCAGCAGCTCTGGACAGGGGGCCCCCTACGAGCAGTACTTC.

The CDR3 DNA sequence: TGTGCCAGCAGCTTTGACCGGACTAGCGGGAGTCTTTACAATGAGCAGTTCTTC. It encodes CASSFDRTSGSLYNEQFF. The V call is TRBV7-8, the J call TRBJ2-1, with 13 bases lining up with TRBD2. CDR1 is SGHVS and CDR2 is FQNEAQ in the germline V gene. V shed 3 bases and J 4 bases; nucleotides not matched to a gene: 9. This CDR3 has 18 amino acids. Full variable domain (outside the CDR3, taken from reference TRBV7-8 and TRBJ2-1): GAGVSQSPRYKVAKRGQDVALRCDPISGHVSLFWYQQALGQGPEFLTYFQNEAQLDKSGLPSDRFFAERPEGSVSTLKIQRTQQEDSAVYLCASSFDRTSGSLYNEQFFGPGTRLTVL.

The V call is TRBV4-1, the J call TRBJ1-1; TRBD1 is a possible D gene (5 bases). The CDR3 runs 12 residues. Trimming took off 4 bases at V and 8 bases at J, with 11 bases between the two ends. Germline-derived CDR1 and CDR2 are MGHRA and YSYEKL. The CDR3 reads CASSPWDGEAFF. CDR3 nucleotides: TGCGCCAGCAGCCCTTGGGACGGAGAAGCTTTCTTT.

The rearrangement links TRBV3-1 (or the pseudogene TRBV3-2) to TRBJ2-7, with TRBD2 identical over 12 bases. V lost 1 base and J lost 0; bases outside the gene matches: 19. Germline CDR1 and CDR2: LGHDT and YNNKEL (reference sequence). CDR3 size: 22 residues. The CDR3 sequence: CASSQVLGGIGLAGGSSYEQYF. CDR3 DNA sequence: TGTGCCAGCAGCCAAGTTCTGGGGGGTATCGGGCTAGCGGGAGGGAGCTCCTACGAGCAGTACTTC.

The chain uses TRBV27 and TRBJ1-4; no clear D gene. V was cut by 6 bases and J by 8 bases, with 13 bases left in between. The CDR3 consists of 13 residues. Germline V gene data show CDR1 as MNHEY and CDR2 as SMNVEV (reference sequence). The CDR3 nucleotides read TGTGCCAGCAGCGAGGTGACAAGGGAAAAACTGTTTTTT. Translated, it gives CASSEVTREKLFF.